This T cell receptor beta chain was profiled in a study of molecular identifiers for immune sequencing clone quantification. TCRdb reanalysed the PCR reads using MiXCR and keeps one entry per CDR3 protein. The top ten hold 0.75% to 0.8% of the sample, which has hundreds of thousands of distinct CDR3 sequences, roughly 23% seen once. CDR1 is SQVTM, CDR2 ANQGSEA, per germline. The CDR3 contains 11 residues. V was shortened by 5 bases and J by 14 bases, with 16 bases between the two germline ends. This chain links TRBV29-1 with TRBJ2-4; D is unclear. The material sequenced was naive CD8+ T cells from blood, with Jurkat cell RNA spiked in. As to subset: FACS-sorted CD8+CD4-CCR7+CD45RA+ naive T cells. The sequence was collected from a human donor in good health. Some libraries in this study had Jurkat cell RNA spiked in. The CDR3 region is CSVKEFELEYF. The CDR3 DNA reads TGCAGCGTTAAGGAGTTTGAACTGGAGTACTTC.